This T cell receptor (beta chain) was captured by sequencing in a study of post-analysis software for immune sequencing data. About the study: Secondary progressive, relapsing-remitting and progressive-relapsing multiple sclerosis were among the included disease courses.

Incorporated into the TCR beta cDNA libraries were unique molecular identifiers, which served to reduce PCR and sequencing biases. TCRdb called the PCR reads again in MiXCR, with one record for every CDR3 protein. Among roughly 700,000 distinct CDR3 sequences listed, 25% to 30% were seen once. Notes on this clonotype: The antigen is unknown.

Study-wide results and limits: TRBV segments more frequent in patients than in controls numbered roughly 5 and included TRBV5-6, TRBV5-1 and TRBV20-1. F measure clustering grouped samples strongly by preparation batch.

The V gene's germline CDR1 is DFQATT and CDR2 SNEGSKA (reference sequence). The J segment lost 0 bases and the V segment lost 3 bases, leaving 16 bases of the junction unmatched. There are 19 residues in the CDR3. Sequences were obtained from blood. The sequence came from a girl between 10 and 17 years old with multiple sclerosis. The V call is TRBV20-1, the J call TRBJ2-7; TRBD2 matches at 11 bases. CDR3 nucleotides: TGCAGTGCTAGTCCTTTAGCGGGAGGGCTTATCAAGAGCTCCTACGAGCAGTACTTC. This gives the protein CSASPLAGGLIKSSYEQYF.